This record concerns one TCR beta chain sequence. This clone was found a few times. Its antigen is unknown. Base quality data are lacking; no much larger clone is found one base away. Library construction relied on the immunoSEQ multiplex PCR assay. To provide template for TCR sequencing, every sample had RNA extracted and reverse transcribed into cDNA. First-strand cDNA was synthesized with SuperScript III using a 2:1 mix of oligo-dT and random hexamers. A synthetic immune receptor repertoire was used to measure amplification bias, and any remaining bias was corrected computationally. The original pipeline was this. Raw reads were preprocessed to remove errors, and CDR3 was defined by IMGT conventions from the conserved cysteine to phenylalanine. Clonality was computed as 1 minus the Shannon entropy, with the entropy normalized by log2 of the number of productive unique TCRs. Whether each scalp clone was CD4 or CD8 was inferred by checking scalp TCRbeta sequences against the CD4 and CD8 repertoires from sorted blood. TCRdb re-hosts the immuneACCESS table, in-frame sequences only. Its copies lack some clones; in the studies checked, an unresolved V gene accounts for under half of them, and the cause for the rest is not known. V and J calls and clone size are those listed in that table; D and trimming were worked out from the DNA. Here the sample has 150,000 to 200,000 clones; approximately 61% occur a single time. The top ten clonotypes cover 1% of the sample.

This specimen comes from a study of CD8+ T cells in alopecia areata (dated by TCRdb to between 2017 and 2018). About the full investigation: Treated patients were enrolled in an open-label pilot trial of oral tofacitinib at 5 to 10 mg twice daily for moderate-to-severe alopecia areata. Patients stayed on tofacitinib for 6 to 18 months and then had 6 months of follow-up off drug so that delayed response and recurrence could be assessed. In treated patients, disease severity was measured using the SALT score, which gives the percentage of scalp surface area affected. The study used high-throughput TCRbeta sequencing to examine T cell clonal expansion in alopecia areata, in both the C3H/HeJ mouse model and human patients. In humans, TCRbeta sequencing was performed on scalp tissue and on sorted CD4+ and CD8+ peripheral blood T cells from healthy controls and from patients with patchy or totalis/universalis alopecia areata. Biopsies were taken from tofacitinib-treated patients at baseline and again at 4 and 24 weeks into treatment, and several of those patients also had a later scalp biopsy. Scalp clonality was compared among normal scalp (n=4), patchy alopecia areata scalp (n=8), and alopecia totalis/universalis scalp (n=8). The RNA source kit depended on sample type: the PAXgene miRNA kit for fixed scalp, the miRNeasy kit for PBMCs, and the RNeasy kit for mouse skin. TCRbeta CDR3 regions were amplified by immunoSEQ multiplex PCR using 35 Vbeta forward and 13 Jbeta reverse primers.

Summary of the overall study and its limitations: Unlike mouse skin, where gammadelta T cells dominate, normal human skin contains resident alphabeta T cells that get sequenced too, which complicates analysis of the scalp TCR repertoire. Scalp clonality and the number of expanded CD8+ clones among the top 100 scalp clones were significantly decreased by tofacitinib. Higher clonality and more expanded CD8+ clones were observed in lesional scalp than in normal scalp, particularly in alopecia totalis/universalis, a finding suggestive of antigenic drive. TCR sequences shared between patients were less clear than in mice, possibly partly because of HLA diversity in the patient population. Many expanded lesional clones were found to persist in scalp and blood during tofacitinib treatment, and relapse after treatment cessation may be partly explained by this persistence. The treated cohort was small, with a single nonresponder, so links between baseline CD8+ expansion and response need larger studies.

The time point label, read with the paper, signifies: less than 30 weeks on oral tofacitinib. This sample's treatment or condition label indicates: oral pan-JAK inhibitor, 5-10 mg twice daily. Peripheral blood and lesional scalp punch biopsies were obtained from patients with alopecia areata. PBMCs were isolated by density centrifugation and stained for CD3, CD4 and CD8, after which CD4+ and CD8+ T cells were sorted on a FACSAria. Via the germline V gene, CDR1 is SGDLS and CDR2 YYNGEE. V is pared back by 4 bases and J by 0 bases, with 8 bases lying between the germline termini. The CDR3 runs 15 residues from the cysteine to the phenylalanine. CDR3 DNA is the only sequence kept; it has 45 bases, read in frame from the first base.

The sample consisted of CD4+ T cells sorted from blood, taken at week 24, from a patient treated with tofacitinib. Recombination joined TRBV9 with TRBJ1-6; the D gene is possibly TRBD1, with 5 bases matching. This receptor was identified in a human donor with alopecia areata. The DNA reads as follows: TGTGCCAGCAGCCGGGACCCCTCCTATAATTCACCCCTCCACTTT. It translates as CASSRDPSYNSPLHF.